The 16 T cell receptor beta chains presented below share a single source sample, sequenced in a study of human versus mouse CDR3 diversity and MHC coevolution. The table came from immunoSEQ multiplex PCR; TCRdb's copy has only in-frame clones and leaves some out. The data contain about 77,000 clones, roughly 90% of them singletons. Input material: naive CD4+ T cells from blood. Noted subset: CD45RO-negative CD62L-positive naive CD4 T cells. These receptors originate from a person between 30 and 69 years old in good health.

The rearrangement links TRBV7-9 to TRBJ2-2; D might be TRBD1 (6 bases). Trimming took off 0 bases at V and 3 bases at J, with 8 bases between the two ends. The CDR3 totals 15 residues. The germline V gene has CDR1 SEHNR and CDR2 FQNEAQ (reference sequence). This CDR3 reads CASSLANRDTGELFF. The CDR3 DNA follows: TGTGCCAGCAGCTTAGCGAACAGGGACACCGGGGAGCTGTTTTTT. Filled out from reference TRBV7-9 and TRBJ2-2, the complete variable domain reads DTGVSQNPRHKITKRGQNVTFRCDPISEHNRLYWYRQTLGQGPEFLTYFQNEAQLEKSRLLSDRFSAERPKGSFSTLEIQRTEQGDSAMYLCASSLANRDTGELFFGEGSRLTVL.

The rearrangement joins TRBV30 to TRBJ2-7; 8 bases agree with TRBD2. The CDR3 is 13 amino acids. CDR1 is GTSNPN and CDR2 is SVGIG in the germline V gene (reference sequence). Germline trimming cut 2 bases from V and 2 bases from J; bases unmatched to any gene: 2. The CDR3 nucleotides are TGTGCCTGGAGTAGGACTAGCACCTACGAGCAGTACTTC. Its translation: CAWSRTSTYEQYF. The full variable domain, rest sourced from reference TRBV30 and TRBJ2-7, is SQTIHQWPATLVQPVGSPLSLECTVEGTSNPNLYWYRQAAGRGLQLLFYSVGIGQISSEVPQNLSASRPQDRQFILSSKKLLLSDSGFYLCAWSRTSTYEQYFGPGTRLTVT.

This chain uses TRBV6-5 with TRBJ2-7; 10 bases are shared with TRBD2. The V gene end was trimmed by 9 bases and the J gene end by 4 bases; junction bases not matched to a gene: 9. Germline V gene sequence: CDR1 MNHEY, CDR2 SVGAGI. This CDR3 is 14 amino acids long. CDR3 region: CASQEAGGPYEQYF. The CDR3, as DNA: TGTGCCAGTCAGGAAGCGGGAGGGCCTTACGAGCAGTACTTC.

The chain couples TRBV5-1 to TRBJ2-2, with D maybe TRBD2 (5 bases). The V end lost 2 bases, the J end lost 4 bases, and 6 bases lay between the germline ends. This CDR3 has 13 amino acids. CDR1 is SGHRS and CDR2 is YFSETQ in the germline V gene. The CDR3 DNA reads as TGCGCCAGCAGCTTAGAGGGCACCGGGGAGCTGTTTTTT. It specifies CASSLEGTGELFF.

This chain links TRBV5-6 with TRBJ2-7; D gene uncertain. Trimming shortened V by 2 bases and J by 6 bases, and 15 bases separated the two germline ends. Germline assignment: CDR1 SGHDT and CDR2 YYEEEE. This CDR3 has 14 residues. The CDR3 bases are TGTGCCAGCAGCTTATTCTACCTCCTAAGCGAGCAGTACTTC. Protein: CASSLFYLLSEQYF.

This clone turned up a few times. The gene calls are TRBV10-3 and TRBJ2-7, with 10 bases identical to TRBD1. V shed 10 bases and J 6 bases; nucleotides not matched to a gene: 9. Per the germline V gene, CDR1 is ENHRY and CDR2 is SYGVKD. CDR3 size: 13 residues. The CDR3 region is CASSGTGEREQYF. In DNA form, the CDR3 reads TGTGCCAGCTCCGGGACAGGGGAACGCGAGCAGTACTTC.

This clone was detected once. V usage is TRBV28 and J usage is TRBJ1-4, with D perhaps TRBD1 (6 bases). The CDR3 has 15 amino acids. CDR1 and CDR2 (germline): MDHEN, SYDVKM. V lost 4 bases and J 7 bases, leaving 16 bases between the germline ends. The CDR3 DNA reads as TGTGCCAGCAGTTCCTCACAGGGTATGGGTGAAAAACTGTTTTTT. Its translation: CASSSSQGMGEKLFF.

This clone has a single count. This chain's CDR3 is CASSRLTSGQETQYF. The CDR3 nucleotides are TGTGCCAGCAGTCGTTTGACTAGCGGCCAAGAGACCCAGTACTTC. The V and J genes are TRBV5-5 and TRBJ2-5; 9 bases agree with TRBD2. The CDR3 runs 15 residues. Germline V gene data show CDR1 as SGHKS and CDR2 as YYEKEE (reference sequence). V lost 5 bases to trimming and J lost 1 base; unmatched junction nucleotides: 6.

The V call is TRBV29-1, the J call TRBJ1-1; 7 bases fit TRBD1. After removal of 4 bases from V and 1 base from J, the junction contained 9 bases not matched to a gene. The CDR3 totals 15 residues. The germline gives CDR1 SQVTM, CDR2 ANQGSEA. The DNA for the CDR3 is TGCAGCGTTGCCTACGCAGGGACAGAGAACACTGAAGCTTTCTTT. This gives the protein CSVAYAGTENTEAFF.

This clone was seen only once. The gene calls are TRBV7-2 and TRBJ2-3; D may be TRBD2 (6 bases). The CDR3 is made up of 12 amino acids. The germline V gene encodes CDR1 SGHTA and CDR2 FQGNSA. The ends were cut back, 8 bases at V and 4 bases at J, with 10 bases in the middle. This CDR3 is CASRGYADTQYF. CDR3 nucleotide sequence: TGTGCCAGCCGGGGGTACGCAGATACGCAGTATTTT. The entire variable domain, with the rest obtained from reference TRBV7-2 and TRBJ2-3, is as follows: GAGVSQSPSNKVTEKGKDVELRCDPISGHTALYWYRQSLGQGLEFLIYFQGNSAPDKSGLPSDRFSAERTGGSVSTLTIQRTQQEDSAVYLCASRGYADTQYFGPGTRLTVL.

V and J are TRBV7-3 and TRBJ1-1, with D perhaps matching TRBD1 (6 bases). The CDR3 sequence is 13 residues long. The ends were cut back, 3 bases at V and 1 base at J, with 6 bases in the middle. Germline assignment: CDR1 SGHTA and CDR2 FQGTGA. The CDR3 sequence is CASSFRGNTEAFF. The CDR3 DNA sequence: TGTGCCAGCAGCTTCAGGGGGAACACTGAAGCTTTCTTT.

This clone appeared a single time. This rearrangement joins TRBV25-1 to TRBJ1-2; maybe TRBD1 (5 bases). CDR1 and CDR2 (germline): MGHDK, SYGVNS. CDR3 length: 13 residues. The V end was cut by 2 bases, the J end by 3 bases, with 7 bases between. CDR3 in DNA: TGTGCCAGCAGTGAAGCAGGGTACTATGGCTACACCTTC. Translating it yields CASSEAGYYGYTF.

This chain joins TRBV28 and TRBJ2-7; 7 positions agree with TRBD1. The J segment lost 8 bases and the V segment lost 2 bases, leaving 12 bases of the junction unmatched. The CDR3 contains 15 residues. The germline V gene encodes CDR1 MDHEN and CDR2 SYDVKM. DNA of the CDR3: TGTGCCAGCAGTTTACCCAGTTACCAGGGGGAGCAGCAGTACTTC. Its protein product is CASSLPSYQGEQQYF.

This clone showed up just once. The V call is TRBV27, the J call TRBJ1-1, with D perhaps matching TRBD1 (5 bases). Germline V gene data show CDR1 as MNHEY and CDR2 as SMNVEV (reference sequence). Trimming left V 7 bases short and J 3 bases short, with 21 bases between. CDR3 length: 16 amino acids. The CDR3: CASNTGGTRGDTEAFF. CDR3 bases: TGTGCCAGCAATACTGGGGGTACGCGCGGGGACACTGAAGCTTTCTTT.

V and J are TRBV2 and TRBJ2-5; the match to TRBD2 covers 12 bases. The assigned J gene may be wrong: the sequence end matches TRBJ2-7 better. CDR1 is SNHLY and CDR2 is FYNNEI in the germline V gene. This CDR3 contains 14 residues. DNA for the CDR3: TGTGCCAGTGATACTAGCGGGAGGACCCACGAGCAGTACTTC. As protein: CASDTSGRTHEQYF.

The CDR3 protein is CASSLELAGGNYNEQFF. The CDR3 region has the DNA TGTGCCAGCAGCTTAGAGTTAGCGGGAGGGAACTACAATGAGCAGTTCTTC. The chain recombines TRBV11-2 with TRBJ2-1, with 11 bases matching TRBD2. The CDR3 length is 17 residues. Per the germline V gene, CDR1 is SGHAT and CDR2 is FQNNGV. V gave up 0 bases and J gave up 3 bases; unmatched junction bases: 4.